This T cell receptor (beta chain) came from a study of cytomegalovirus exposure and HLA in healthy donors. About the research overall: Roughly 80 million unique TCRs from HLA-typed donors were held in an early data release.

Regarding the study as a whole: Immune exposure was documented only through CMV serostatus. Fewer N-insertions than the approximately 680-donor mean were reportedly shown by an Asian-associated ancestry cluster in a later analysis. Across donors, most TCRs were seen rarely, yet some public ones were widespread.

The V gene end was trimmed by 4 bases and the J gene end by 2 bases; junction bases not matched to a gene: 5. Germline CDR1 reads MGHRA; CDR2 reads YSYEKL. CDR3 length: 14 amino acids. A word on this clone: The antigen is undetermined.

Use of 60 Vbeta and 13 Jbeta primers characterized the PCR. The method was immunoSEQ multiplex PCR; TCRdb's version includes in-frame clones alone and lacks a portion of them. This table holds 180,000 or so clones, 76% found once. This sequence was found in a man aged 18-30 years in good health and CMV-seronegative. V is TRBV4-1 and J is TRBJ2-7, with TRBD2 identical over 7 bases. Sample: PBMCs. CDR3 region: CASSPPGGTYEQYF. For the CDR3, the DNA is TGCGCCAGCAGCCCCCCCGGGGGGACCTACGAGCAGTACTTC.